Below are 8 T cell receptor beta chains sequenced from a single sample in a study of T cells after yellow fever vaccination. Each CDR3 protein gets one entry after TCRdb re-called the 5' RACE reads with MiXCR. The sample holds around 310,000 distinct CDR3 sequences, 8.5% to 9% seen once. Sequencing was performed on PBMCs, taken on the day of the first yellow fever vaccination. These receptors were obtained from a man between 18 and 29 years old who received the YFV17D yellow fever vaccine.

This clonotype was observed a handful of times. The V call is TRBV7-2, the J call TRBJ1-2; possible D gene TRBD1, 5 bases. The CDR3 runs to 14 residues. Trimming shortened V by 5 bases and J by 8 bases, and 18 bases separated the two germline ends. The germline CDR1 and CDR2 sequences are SGHTA and FQGNSA. This CDR3 is CASSARQTNAGYTF. In nucleotides, the CDR3 is TGTGCCAGCAGCGCCCGACAGACTAACGCGGGCTACACCTTC.

This clonotype was picked up a small number of times. The gene calls are TRBV15 and TRBJ1-1, with D unresolved. V was trimmed by 6 bases and J by 1 base, leaving 9 bases between them. The CDR3 has 13 amino acids. Germline-derived CDR1 and CDR2 are LNHNV and YYDKDF (reference sequence). CDR3 in amino acids: CATRGGENTEAFF. For the CDR3, the DNA is TGTGCCACCAGGGGCGGGGAGAACACTGAAGCTTTCTTT. The entire variable domain, with the rest obtained from reference TRBV15 and TRBJ1-1, is as follows: DAMVIQNPRYQVTQFGKPVTLSCSQTLNHNVMYWYQQKSSQAPKLLFHYYDKDFNNEADTPDNFQSRRPNTSFCFLDIRSPGLGDTAMYLCATRGGENTEAFFGQGTRLTVV.

V gene TRBV11-2 combines with J gene TRBJ2-1, with TRBD1 as a possible D gene (5 bases). CDR3 length: 15 amino acids. Trimming removed 1 base at V and 10 bases at J, with 17 bases between. From germline, CDR1 is SGHAT and CDR2 FQNNGV. Written as DNA, the CDR3 is TGTGCCAGCAGCTTAGTTAGGGGTCAGTTCATAGAGCAGTTCTTC. It translates to CASSLVRGQFIEQFF.

The J gene is TRBJ1-2, the V gene TRBV28; D gene ambiguous. The V and J ends lost 10 bases and 6 bases respectively, with 24 bases between them. Germline V CDR1 and CDR2: MDHEN, SYDVKM. The CDR3 runs to 15 residues. The CDR3 nucleotides read TGTGCCACCGACGTAAAAGGCGCGGGCGGTCATGGCTACACCTTC. This gives the protein CATDVKGAGGHGYTF.

This clonotype came up a few times. The rearrangement joins TRBV29-1 to TRBJ1-4, with 9 bases that match TRBD1. The CDR3 consists of 14 residues. V was pared by 6 bases and J by 5 bases, with 7 bases of the junction left unmatched. The germline V gene has CDR1 SQVTM and CDR2 ANQGSEA. The CDR3 protein is CSVGGGQGNEKLFF. CDR3 bases: TGCAGCGTCGGAGGGGGACAGGGAAATGAAAAACTGTTTTTT.

This chain links TRBV4-1 with TRBJ2-1, with D possibly TRBD1 on 5 matching bases. Germline CDR1 reads MGHRA; CDR2 reads YSYEKL. Trimming removed 2 bases at V and 6 bases at J, with 20 bases between. This CDR3 is built from 17 residues. CDR3 residues: CASSQFRVSLEGNEQFF. The DNA for the CDR3 is TGCGCCAGCAGCCAATTCAGGGTTTCCCTCGAAGGCAATGAGCAGTTCTTC.

V usage is TRBV7-2 and J usage is TRBJ2-3; possibly TRBD2 for D (6 bases). CDR3 size: 14 residues. V lost 6 bases and J lost 4, with 14 bases in between. Germline loops: CDR1 SGHTA, CDR2 FQGNSA. The CDR3 reads CASSFGGSPDTQYF. CDR3 nucleotides: TGTGCCAGCAGTTTCGGGGGATCCCCAGATACGCAGTATTTT.

The table lists this clonotype with a few counts. The chain couples TRBV6-1 to TRBJ2-5, with D perhaps matching TRBD2 (5 bases). Trimming pared 6 bases from V and 4 bases from J, leaving 12 bases between. The CDR3 runs 13 residues. Germline loops: CDR1 MNHNS, CDR2 SASEGT. Here the CDR3 DNA reads TGTGCCAGCAGCCCAGGACGGGGAGAGACCCAGTACTTC. Its protein product is CASSPGRGETQYF.